Listed here are 6 T cell receptor beta chains from one sample, sequenced in a study of T cell responses to AZD1222 COVID-19 vaccine. Libraries were prepared by immunoSEQ multiplex PCR; TCRdb keeps only in-frame clonotypes and omits some of them. The top ten hold around 1.2% of the sample, which has 150,000 to 200,000 clones, approximately 91% seen once. The sequences come from peripheral blood, collected 28 days after the second AZD1222 dose. Source of these receptors: an adult who received the AZD1222 COVID-19 vaccine.

This chain links TRBV5-1 with TRBJ1-5, with a possible D match to TRBD1 (5 bases). V lost 0 bases to trimming and J lost 5 bases, with 12 bases between them. The germline V gene encodes CDR1 SGHRS and CDR2 YFSETQ. The CDR3 extends over 15 amino acids. CDR3 bases: TGCGCCAGCAGCTTGGCGTGGGGGGAGGATCAGCCCCAGCATTTT. It is translated as CASSLAWGEDQPQHF.

The V and J genes are TRBV19 and TRBJ1-1, with D possibly matching TRBD1 (5 bases). The CDR3 is 12 residues long. Germline CDR1 LNHDA, CDR2 SQIVND (reference sequence). V lost 7 bases and J lost 6, with 12 bases in between. The CDR3 bases are TGTGCCAGTACCAGAGGGGTCGCTGAAGCTTTCTTT. Protein product: CASTRGVAEAFF. The variable domain in full, with the rest retrieved from reference TRBV19 and TRBJ1-1, is DGGITQSPKYLFRKEGQNVTLSCEQNLNHDAMYWYRQDPGQGLRLIYYSQIVNDFQKGDIAEGYSVSREKKESFPLTVTSAQKNPTAFYLCASTRGVAEAFFGQGTRLTVV.

The chain couples TRBV7-6 to TRBJ2-3; D is ambiguous. Germline lookup yields CDR1 SGHVS and CDR2 FNYEAQ. Trimming pared 6 bases from V and 1 base from J, leaving 17 bases between. The CDR3 is made up of 16 amino acids. DNA of the CDR3: TGTGCCAGCAGGCTAGTAACTCCAGACTGCACAGATACGCAGTATTTT. Translated, it gives CASRLVTPDCTDTQYF.

A few counts support this clone. Other DNA sequences in the sample encode the same CDR3. The chain couples TRBV20-1 to TRBJ1-3, with D unclear. The germline V and J ends were trimmed by 6 bases and 2 bases, with 8 bases remaining between them. Germline lookup yields CDR1 DFQATT and CDR2 SNEGSKA (reference sequence). The CDR3 is 12 amino acids. The CDR3 region is CSASTAGNTIYF. DNA for the CDR3: TGCAGTGCCAGTACGGCTGGAAACACCATATATTTT.

This chain uses TRBV15 with TRBJ2-7; 7 bases are shared with TRBD2. The V and J ends lost 5 bases and 7 bases, in that order; junction bases with no gene match: 17. The CDR3 runs to 16 residues. In germline, CDR1 is LNHNV, CDR2 YYDKDF (reference sequence). The CDR3 nucleotides read TGTGCCACCAGCGGGGGGGGATCGGAGGCCTCCGAAGAGCAGTACTTC. Translated: CATSGGGSEASEEQYF.

V is TRBV27 and J is TRBJ1-5, with no clear D. The CDR3 length is 12 residues. Germline CDR1 reads MNHEY; CDR2 reads SMNVEV (reference sequence). V was cut by 8 bases and J by 7 bases, with 12 bases left in between. CDR3 sequence reads: CASYSPGQPQHF. CDR3 nucleotide sequence: TGTGCCAGCTACTCGCCGGGACAGCCCCAGCATTTT.